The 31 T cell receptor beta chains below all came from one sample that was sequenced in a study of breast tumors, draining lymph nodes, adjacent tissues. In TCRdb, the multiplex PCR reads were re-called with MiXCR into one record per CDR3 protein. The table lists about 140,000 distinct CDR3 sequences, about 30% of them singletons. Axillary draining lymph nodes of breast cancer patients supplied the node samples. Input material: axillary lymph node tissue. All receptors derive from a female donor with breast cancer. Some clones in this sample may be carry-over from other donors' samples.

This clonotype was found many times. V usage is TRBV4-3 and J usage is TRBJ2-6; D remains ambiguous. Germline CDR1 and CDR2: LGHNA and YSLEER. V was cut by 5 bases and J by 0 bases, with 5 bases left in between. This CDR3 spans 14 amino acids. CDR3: CASSGVSGANVLTF. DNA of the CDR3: TGCGCCAGCAGCGGGGTCTCTGGGGCCAACGTCCTGACTTTC.

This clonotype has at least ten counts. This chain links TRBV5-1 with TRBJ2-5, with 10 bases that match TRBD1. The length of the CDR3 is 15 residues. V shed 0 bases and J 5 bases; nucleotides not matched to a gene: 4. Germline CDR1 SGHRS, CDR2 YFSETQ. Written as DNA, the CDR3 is TGCGCCAGCAGCTTGGTTGACAGGGGGCCTGAGACCCAGTACTTC. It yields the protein CASSLVDRGPETQYF.

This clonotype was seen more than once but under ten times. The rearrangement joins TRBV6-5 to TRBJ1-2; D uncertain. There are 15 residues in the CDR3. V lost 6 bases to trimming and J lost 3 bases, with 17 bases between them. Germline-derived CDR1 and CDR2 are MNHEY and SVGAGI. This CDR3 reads CASSPGQLADYGYTF. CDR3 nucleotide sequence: TGTGCCAGCAGCCCCGGGCAGCTCGCAGACTATGGCTACACCTTC.

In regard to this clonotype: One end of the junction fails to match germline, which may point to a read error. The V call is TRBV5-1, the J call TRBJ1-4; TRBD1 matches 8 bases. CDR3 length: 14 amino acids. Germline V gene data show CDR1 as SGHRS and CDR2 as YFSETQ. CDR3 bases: TGCGCCAGCAGCACAGGACAGGGTAATGAAGAACTGTTTTTT. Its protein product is CASSTGQGNEELFF.

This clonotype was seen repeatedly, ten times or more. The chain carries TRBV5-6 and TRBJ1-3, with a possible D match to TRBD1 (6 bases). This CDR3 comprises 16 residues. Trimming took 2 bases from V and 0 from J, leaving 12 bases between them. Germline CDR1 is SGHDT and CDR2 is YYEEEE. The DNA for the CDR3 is TGTGCCAGCAGCTTTACAGGGACCTTCTCTGGAAACACCATATATTTT. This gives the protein CASSFTGTFSGNTIYF.

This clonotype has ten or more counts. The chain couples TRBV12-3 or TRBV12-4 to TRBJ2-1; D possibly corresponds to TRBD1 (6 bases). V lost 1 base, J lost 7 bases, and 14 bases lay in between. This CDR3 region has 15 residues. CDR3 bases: TGTGCCAGCAGTTTAGTTCGGACAGTGGGGAATGAGCAGTTCTTC. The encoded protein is CASSLVRTVGNEQFF.

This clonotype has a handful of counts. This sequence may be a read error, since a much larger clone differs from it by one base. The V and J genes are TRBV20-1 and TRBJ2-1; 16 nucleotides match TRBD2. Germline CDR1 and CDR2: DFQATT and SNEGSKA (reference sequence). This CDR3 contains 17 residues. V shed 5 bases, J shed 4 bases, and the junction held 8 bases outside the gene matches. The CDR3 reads CSAPGLAGGTWYNEQFF. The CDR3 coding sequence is TGCAGTGCTCCGGGACTAGCGGGGGGGACCTGGTACAATGAGCAGTTCTTC.

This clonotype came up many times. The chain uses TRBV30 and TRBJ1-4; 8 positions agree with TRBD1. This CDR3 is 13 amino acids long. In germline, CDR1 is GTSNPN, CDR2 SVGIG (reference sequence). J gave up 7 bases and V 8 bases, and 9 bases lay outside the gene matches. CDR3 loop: CAGRTGPGEKLFF. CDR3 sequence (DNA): TGTGCCGGAAGGACAGGGCCCGGTGAAAAACTGTTTTTT.

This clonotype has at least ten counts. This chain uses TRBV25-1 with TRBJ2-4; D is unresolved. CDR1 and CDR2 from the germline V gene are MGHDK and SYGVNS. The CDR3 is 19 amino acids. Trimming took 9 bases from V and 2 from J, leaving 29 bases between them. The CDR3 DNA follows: TGTGCCAGTAAAAGCGAGGCCGCGGAATTTAGGGTTACCAAAAACATTCAGTACTTC. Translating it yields CASKSEAAEFRVTKNIQYF.

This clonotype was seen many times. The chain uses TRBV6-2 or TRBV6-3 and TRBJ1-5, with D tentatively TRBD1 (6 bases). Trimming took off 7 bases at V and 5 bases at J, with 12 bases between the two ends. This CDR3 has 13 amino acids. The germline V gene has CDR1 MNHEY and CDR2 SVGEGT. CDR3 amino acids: CASTQGLDQPQHF. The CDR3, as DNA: TGTGCCAGCACCCAGGGGTTGGATCAGCCCCAGCATTTT.

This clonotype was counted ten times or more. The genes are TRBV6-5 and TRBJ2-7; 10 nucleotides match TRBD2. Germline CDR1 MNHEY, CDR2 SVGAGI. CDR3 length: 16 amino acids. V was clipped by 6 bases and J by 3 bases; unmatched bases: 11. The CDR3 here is CASRAEPGLANYEQYF. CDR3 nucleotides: TGTGCCAGCAGGGCGGAACCGGGACTAGCGAACTACGAGCAGTACTTC.

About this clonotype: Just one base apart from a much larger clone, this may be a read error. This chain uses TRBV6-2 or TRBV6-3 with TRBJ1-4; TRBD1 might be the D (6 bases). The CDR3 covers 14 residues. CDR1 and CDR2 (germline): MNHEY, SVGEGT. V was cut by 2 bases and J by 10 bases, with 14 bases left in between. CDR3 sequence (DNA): TGTGCCAGCAGTTACGGGACAAGGGGCGTAAAACTGTTTTTT. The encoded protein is CASSYGTRGVKLFF.

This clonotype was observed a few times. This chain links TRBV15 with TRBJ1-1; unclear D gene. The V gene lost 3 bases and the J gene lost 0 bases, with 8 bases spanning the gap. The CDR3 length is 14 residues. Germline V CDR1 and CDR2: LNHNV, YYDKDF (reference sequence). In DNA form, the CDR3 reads TGTGCCACCAGCAGCCATGTCCTGAACACTGAAGCTTTCTTT. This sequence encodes CATSSHVLNTEAFF.

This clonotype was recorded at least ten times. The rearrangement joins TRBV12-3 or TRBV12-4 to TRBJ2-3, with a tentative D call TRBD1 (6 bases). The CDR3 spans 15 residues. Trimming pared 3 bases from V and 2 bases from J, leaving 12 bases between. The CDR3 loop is CASSFRGRDTDTQYF. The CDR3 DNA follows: TGTGCCAGCAGTTTCAGGGGTCGGGACACAGATACGCAGTATTTT.

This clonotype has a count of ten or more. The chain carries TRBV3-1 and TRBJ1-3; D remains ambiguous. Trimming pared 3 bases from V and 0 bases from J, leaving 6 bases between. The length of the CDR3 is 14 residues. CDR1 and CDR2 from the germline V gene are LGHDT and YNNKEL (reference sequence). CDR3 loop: CASSQRRSGNTIYF. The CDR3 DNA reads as TGTGCCAGCAGCCAGAGGCGCTCTGGAAACACCATATATTTT.

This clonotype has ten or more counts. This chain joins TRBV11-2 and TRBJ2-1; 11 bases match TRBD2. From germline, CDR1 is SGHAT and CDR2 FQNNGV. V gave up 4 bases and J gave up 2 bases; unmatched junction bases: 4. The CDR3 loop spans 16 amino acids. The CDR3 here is CASSSLAGGPYNEQFF. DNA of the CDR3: TGTGCCAGCAGCTCTTTAGCGGGGGGGCCCTACAATGAGCAGTTCTTC.

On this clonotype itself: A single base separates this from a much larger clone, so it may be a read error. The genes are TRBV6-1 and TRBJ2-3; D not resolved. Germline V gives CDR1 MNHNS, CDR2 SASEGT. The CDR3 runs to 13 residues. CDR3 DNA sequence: TGTGCCGGCAGTTATTCCTTCCGAGATACGCAGTATTTT. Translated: CAGSYSFRDTQYF.

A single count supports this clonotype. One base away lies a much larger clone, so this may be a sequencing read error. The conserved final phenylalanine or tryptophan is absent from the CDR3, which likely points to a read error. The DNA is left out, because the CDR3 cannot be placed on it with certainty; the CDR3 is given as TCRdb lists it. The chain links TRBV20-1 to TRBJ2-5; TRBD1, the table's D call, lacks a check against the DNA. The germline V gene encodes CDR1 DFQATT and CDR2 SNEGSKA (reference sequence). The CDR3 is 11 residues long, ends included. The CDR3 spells CSADGRETQSS.

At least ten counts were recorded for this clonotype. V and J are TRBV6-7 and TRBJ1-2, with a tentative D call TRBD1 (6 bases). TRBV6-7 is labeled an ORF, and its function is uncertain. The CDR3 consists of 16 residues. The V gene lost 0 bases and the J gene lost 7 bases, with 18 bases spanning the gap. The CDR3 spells CASSYSLCPGACGYTF. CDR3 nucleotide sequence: TGTGCCAGCAGTTACTCGTTGTGTCCGGGGGCTTGTGGCTACACCTTC.

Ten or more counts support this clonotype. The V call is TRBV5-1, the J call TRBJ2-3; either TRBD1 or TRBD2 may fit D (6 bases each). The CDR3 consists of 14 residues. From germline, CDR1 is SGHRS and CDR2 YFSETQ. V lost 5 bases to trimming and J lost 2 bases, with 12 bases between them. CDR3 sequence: CASRRGEATDTQYF. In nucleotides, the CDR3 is TGCGCCAGCAGGAGGGGGGAGGCCACAGATACGCAGTATTTT.

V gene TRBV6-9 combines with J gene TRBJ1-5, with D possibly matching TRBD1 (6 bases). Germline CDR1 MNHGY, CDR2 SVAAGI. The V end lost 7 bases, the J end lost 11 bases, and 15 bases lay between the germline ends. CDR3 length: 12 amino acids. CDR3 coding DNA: TGTGCCAGCATTCAGGGACAAGAGACCCAGCATTTT. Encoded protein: CASIQGQETQHF.

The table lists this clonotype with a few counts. The chain's CDR3 is CASSLGVNSKAFF. In DNA, the CDR3 is TGTGCCAGCAGCTTAGGGGTAAACTCTAAAGCTTTCTTT. The J gene is TRBJ1-1, the V gene TRBV7-9, with unresolved D. This CDR3 comprises 13 residues. Deletions cut 1 base from V and 9 bases from J, with 12 bases between. Per the germline V gene, CDR1 is SEHNR and CDR2 is FQNEAQ (reference sequence).

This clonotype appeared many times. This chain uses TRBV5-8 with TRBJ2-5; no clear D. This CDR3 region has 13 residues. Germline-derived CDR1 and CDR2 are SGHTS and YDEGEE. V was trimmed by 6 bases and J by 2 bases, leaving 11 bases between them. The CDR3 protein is CASILGRQETQYF. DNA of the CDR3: TGTGCCAGCATCCTCGGCCGGCAAGAGACCCAGTACTTC. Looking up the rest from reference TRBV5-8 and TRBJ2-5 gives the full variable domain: EAGVTQSPTHLIKTRGQQATLRCSPISGHTSVYWYQQALGLGLQFLLWYDEGEERNRGNFPPRFSGRQFPNYSSELNVNALELEDSALYLCASILGRQETQYFGPGTRLLVL.

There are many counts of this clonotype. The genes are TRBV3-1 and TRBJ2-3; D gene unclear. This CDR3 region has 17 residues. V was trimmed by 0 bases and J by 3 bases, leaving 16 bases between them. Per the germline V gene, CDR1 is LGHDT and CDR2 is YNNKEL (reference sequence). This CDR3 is CASSQDWRTSLTDTQYF. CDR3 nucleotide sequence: TGTGCCAGCAGCCAAGATTGGCGCACGTCTCTAACAGATACGCAGTATTTT.

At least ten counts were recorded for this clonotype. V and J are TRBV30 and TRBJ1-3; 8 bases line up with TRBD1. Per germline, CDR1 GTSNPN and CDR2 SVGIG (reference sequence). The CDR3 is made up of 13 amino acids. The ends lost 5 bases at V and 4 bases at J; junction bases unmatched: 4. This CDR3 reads CAWGRDRGNTIYF. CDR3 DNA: TGTGCCTGGGGACGGGACAGGGGAAACACCATATATTTT.

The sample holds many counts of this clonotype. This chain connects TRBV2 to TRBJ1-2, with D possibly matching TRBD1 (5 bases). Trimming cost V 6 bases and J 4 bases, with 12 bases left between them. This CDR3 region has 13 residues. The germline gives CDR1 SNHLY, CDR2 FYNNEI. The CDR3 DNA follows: TGTGCCAGCAGGATGACAGTTGGCTATGGCTACACCTTC. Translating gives CASRMTVGYGYTF.

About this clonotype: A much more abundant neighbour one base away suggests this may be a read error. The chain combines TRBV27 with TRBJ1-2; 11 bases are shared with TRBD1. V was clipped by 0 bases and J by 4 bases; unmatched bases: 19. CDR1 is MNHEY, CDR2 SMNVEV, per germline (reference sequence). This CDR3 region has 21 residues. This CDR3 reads CASSLSGVVRGQGAILYGYTF. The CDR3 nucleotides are TGTGCCAGCAGTTTATCTGGGGTCGTTCGAGGACAGGGGGCGATCCTCTATGGCTACACCTTC.

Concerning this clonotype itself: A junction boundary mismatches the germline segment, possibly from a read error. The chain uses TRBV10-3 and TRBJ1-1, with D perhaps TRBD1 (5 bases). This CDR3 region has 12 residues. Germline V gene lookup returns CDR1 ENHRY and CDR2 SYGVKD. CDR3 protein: CAIRADGTETFF. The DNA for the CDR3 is TGTGCCATCAGAGCTGACGGGACTGAAACTTTCTTT.

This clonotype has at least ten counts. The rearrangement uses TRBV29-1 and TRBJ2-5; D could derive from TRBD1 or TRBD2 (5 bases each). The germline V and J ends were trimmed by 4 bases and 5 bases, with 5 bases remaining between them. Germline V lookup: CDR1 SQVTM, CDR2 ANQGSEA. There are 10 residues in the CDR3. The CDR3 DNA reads TGCAGCGTTGGGGGGGAGACCCAGTACTTC. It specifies CSVGGETQYF.

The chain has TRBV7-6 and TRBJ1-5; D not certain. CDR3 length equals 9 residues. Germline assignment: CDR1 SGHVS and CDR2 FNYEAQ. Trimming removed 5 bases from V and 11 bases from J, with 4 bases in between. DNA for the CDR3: TGTGCCAGCAGCAGGACCCAGCATTTT. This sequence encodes CASSRTQHF.

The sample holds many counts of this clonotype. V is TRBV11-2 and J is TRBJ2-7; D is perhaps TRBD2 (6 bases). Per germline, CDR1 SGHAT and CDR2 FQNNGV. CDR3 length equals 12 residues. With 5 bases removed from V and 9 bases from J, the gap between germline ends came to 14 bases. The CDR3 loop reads CASSLERGVQYV. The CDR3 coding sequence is TGTGCCAGCAGCCTCGAGCGCGGGGTGCAGTACGTC.